This T cell receptor (beta chain) comes out of a study of T-cell reconstitution after alpha-beta-depleted transplantation in children. Unique molecular identifiers featured in how the TCRbeta library was prepared. MiXCR was run by TCRdb on the PCR reads, yielding one entry per CDR3 protein. The sample has around 600,000 distinct CDR3 sequences; around 16% are singletons. The V gene's germline CDR1 is MNHEY and CDR2 SVGAGI. Trimming cost V 2 bases and J 1 base, with 12 bases left between them. CDR3 length equals 16 residues. The sequence was collected from a human donor who donated a stem cell graft to a child with acute myeloid leukemia. Sequencing was performed on PBMCs from the stem cell graft donor, taken from the stem cell graft. The rearrangement joins TRBV6-5 to TRBJ1-5, with D perhaps matching TRBD1 (5 bases). The CDR3 here is CASSYDRGGSNQPQHF. DNA of the CDR3: TGTGCCAGCAGTTACGACCGGGGGGGAAGCAATCAGCCCCAGCATTTT.